This T cell receptor (beta chain) was documented in a study of human T cells and chemical hapten exposure. TCRdb re-called the RACE reads through MiXCR, storing one row per CDR3 protein. This sample yields about 350,000 distinct CDR3 sequences, of which over 5% are seen a single time; approximately 8.2% belongs to the top ten. Many counts were recorded for this clonotype. The V and J ends lost 4 bases and 2 bases, in that order; junction bases with no gene match: 3. The CDR3 length is 15 residues. Germline V lookup: CDR1 LGHNA, CDR2 YSLEER. Time point meaning: pre-sensitization, week 0. Specified treatment: therapeutic diphenylcyclopropenone sensitization with weekly scalp DPC. At patch-test visits, sampling came before the patch test.

The sample here was whole blood, taken in connection with sensitization to the hapten diphenylcyclopropenone (DPC). This chain connects TRBV4-3 to TRBJ1-1, with 11 bases that match TRBD1. This clonotype was obtained from a young woman with alopecia areata. Some clones in this sample may be carry-over from other donors' samples. CDR3 residues: CASSLGQGANTEAFF. The CDR3 DNA reads as TGCGCCAGCAGCCTTGGACAGGGGGCAAACACTGAAGCTTTCTTT.